The 27 T cell receptor beta chains below were found in one sample sequenced in a study of regulatory T cells in long-lasting Graves disease. The time point was: newly diagnosed GD, antithyroid drugs for less than 3 months. Preparation of the TCR library used RNA extracted from PBMCs. In building TCR beta libraries, iRepertoire HTBI primers were used together with Arm-PCR of CDR3 regions. MiXCR, applied by TCRdb to the multiplex PCR reads, yields one record per CDR3 protein. The table has about 530,000 distinct CDR3 sequences, 15% to 20% seen once. The sample also formed part of further work on T cells in Graves' hyperthyroidism and ophthalmopathy.

The input for sequencing was peripheral blood mononuclear cells (PBMCs), taken at new diagnosis, from a patient treated with antithyroid drugs. The receptors stem from a woman aged 35-65 years with Graves disease.

The rearrangement joins TRBV29-1 to TRBJ1-1; no clear D gene. The CDR3 has 14 amino acids. The V end was cut by 7 bases, the J end by 3 bases, with 18 bases between. Germline V CDR1 and CDR2: SQVTM, ANQGSEA. Here the CDR3 reads CSGGPRNMDTEAFF. Here the CDR3 DNA reads TGCAGCGGAGGGCCCAGGAACATGGACACTGAAGCTTTCTTT. Filled out from reference TRBV29-1 and TRBJ1-1, the complete variable domain reads SAVISQKPSRDICQRGTSLTIQCQVDSQVTMMFWYRQQPGQSLTLIATANQGSEATYESGFVIDKFPISRPNLTFSTLTVSNMSPEDSSIYLCSGGPRNMDTEAFFGQGTRLTVV.

CDR3 nucleotides: TGTGCCAGTACCTTTCAGGGGGGAGGCAATCAGCCCCAGCATTTT. It specifies CASTFQGGGNQPQHF. V usage is TRBV19 and J usage is TRBJ1-5; the match to TRBD1 covers 7 bases. Germline CDR1 LNHDA, CDR2 SQIVND (reference sequence). Trimming removed 7 bases from V and 2 bases from J; junction bases left unmatched: 8. The CDR3 spans 15 residues.

This clonotype was seen only a few times. This sequence joins TRBV20-1 and TRBJ2-3; no clear D gene. This CDR3 contains 14 residues. Germline values: CDR1 DFQATT, CDR2 SNEGSKA (reference sequence). The V end was cut by 6 bases, the J end by 5 bases, with 18 bases between. The CDR3 region has the DNA TGCAGTGCGGTACATCGCGGAAGGGTAGATACGCAGTATTTT. Encoded protein: CSAVHRGRVDTQYF.

This clonotype came up many times. The V gene is TRBV5-6, the J gene TRBJ2-1; D possibly matches TRBD1 or TRBD2 (5 bases each). Germline V gene sequence: CDR1 SGHDT, CDR2 YYEEEE. The V end lost 0 bases, the J end lost 2 bases, and 9 bases lay between the germline ends. The CDR3 totals 15 residues. DNA for the CDR3: TGTGCCAGCAGCTTGGGCCGGGACCCCTACAATGAGCAGTTCTTC. This sequence encodes CASSLGRDPYNEQFF.

In this sample, this clonotype turned up many times. The genes are TRBV11-1 and TRBJ2-1; D uncertain. Germline CDR1 and CDR2: SGHAT and FQDESV (reference sequence). This CDR3 is built from 13 residues. Trimming removed 3 bases from V and 4 bases from J, with 7 bases in between. CDR3 in amino acids: CASSFGLYNEQFF. CDR3 bases: TGTGCCAGCAGCTTCGGCTTATACAATGAGCAGTTCTTC.

Many counts were recorded for this clonotype. This chain uses TRBV12-3 or TRBV12-4 with TRBJ2-3; TRBD2 agrees at 7 bases. With 3 bases clipped from V and 7 bases from J, the junction kept 10 bases outside the gene matches. The CDR3 has 15 amino acids. The CDR3 nucleotides read TGTGCCAGCAGTTTCTCTAGCGGTGACTCCCATACGCAGTATTTT. Protein product: CASSFSSGDSHTQYF.

This clonotype was counted many times. The chain combines TRBV5-5 with TRBJ2-1; TRBD1 matches at 8 bases. The V and J ends lost 6 bases and 7 bases, in that order; junction bases with no gene match: 12. Germline V gene lookup returns CDR1 SGHKS and CDR2 YYEKEE (reference sequence). The length of the CDR3 is 15 residues. CDR3: CASIRTGTSGNEQFF. CDR3 coding DNA: TGTGCCAGCATCAGGACAGGGACCTCGGGGAATGAGCAGTTCTTC.

This clonotype was counted a few times. The DNA for the CDR3 is TGTGCCATCAGTCAGGGACAGGAGAAGGGCTACACCTTC. Amino acid sequence: CAISQGQEKGYTF. The chain has TRBV10-3 and TRBJ1-2; 8 bases agree with TRBD1. The germline CDR1 and CDR2 sequences are ENHRY and SYGVKD. J gave up 8 bases and V 5 bases, and 7 bases lay outside the gene matches. The CDR3 contains 13 residues.

This clonotype has just a few counts. The rearrangement joins TRBV6-1 to TRBJ1-5; a weak D match, TRBD1 (5 bases). The CDR3 is 17 amino acids. From germline, CDR1 is MNHNS and CDR2 SASEGT. Trimming cost V 1 base and J 6 bases, with 19 bases left between them. The CDR3 DNA reads as TGTGCCAGCAGTGAAGATGGTTGGGCAGGGAAAAGTCAGCCCCAGCATTTT. This codes for CASSEDGWAGKSQPQHF.

In this sample, this clonotype turned up many times. At one end the junction does not follow the germline gene, possibly because of a read error. The CDR3 loop reads CASSLEGFQPQHF. The CDR3 coding sequence is TGTGCCAGCAGCCTAGAGGGTTTTCAGCCCCAGCATTTT. The chain links TRBV11-2 to TRBJ1-5; D is undetermined. CDR1 is SGHAT, CDR2 FQNNGV, per germline. CDR3 size: 13 residues.

The V call is TRBV4-1, the J call TRBJ1-3; a weak D match, TRBD1 (6 bases). Per germline, CDR1 MGHRA and CDR2 YSYEKL. V gave up 1 base and J gave up 0 bases, with 10 bases separating them. The CDR3 covers 16 residues. The CDR3 sequence is CASSQGTAFSGNTIYF. The CDR3 nucleotides are TGCGCCAGCAGCCAAGGGACAGCTTTCTCTGGAAACACCATATATTTT.

Of note for this clonotype: A read error may explain this, as a much larger clone is one base away. This chain uses TRBV11-2 with TRBJ1-3; D is possibly TRBD1 (5 bases). This CDR3 contains 14 residues. Germline lookup yields CDR1 SGHAT and CDR2 FQNNGV. CDR3 in DNA: TGTGCCAGCTCCTCCCGGACATCTGGAAACACCATACATTTT. Translated, it gives CASSSRTSGNTIHF.

With regard to this clonotype: A junction boundary mismatches the germline segment, possibly from a read error. The J gene is TRBJ1-2, the V gene TRBV2, with D uncertain. The V gene's germline CDR1 is SNHLY and CDR2 FYNNEI. The CDR3 runs to 15 residues. Here the CDR3 DNA reads TGTGCCAGCATTTACTCTCAGGTCCTTAACAATGGCTTCACCTTC. Its protein is CASIYSQVLNNGFTF.

This clonotype was picked up many times. Because the CDR3's place on the DNA is in doubt, the DNA is left out and the CDR3 is given as listed by TCRdb. This chain uses TRBV2 with TRBJ1-5. The CDR3 is 15 amino acids long, termini counted. Germline values: CDR1 SNHLY, CDR2 FYNNEI. CDR3 residues: CASSDKDPAFWPQHF.

This clonotype was counted a few times. The rearrangement joins TRBV5-1 to TRBJ2-2, with 8 bases fitting TRBD1. Germline V gene lookup returns CDR1 SGHRS and CDR2 YFSETQ. This CDR3 contains 14 residues. The V and J ends lost 4 bases and 4 bases, in that order; junction bases with no gene match: 3. In DNA, the CDR3 is TGCGCCAGCAGCGCAGGGGGCTTCACCGGGGAGCTGTTTTTT. As protein: CASSAGGFTGELFF.

The V call is TRBV18, the J call TRBJ1-1, with D tentatively TRBD1 (5 bases). Between the trimmed V and J ends, which lost 6 bases and 11 bases, there was a span of 22 bases. The CDR3 extends over 14 amino acids. Germline CDR1 reads KGHSH; CDR2 reads LQKENI. The CDR3 sequence: CASSGRGGSSAAFF. The CDR3 DNA reads TGTGCCAGCTCCGGTCGTGGGGGGTCATCGGCTGCTTTCTTT.

The chain carries TRBV5-1 and TRBJ1-4; D remains ambiguous. CDR1 SGHRS and CDR2 YFSETQ come from the germline V gene. Trimming removed 0 bases at V and 8 bases at J, with 20 bases between. The CDR3 spans 17 residues. CDR3 in DNA: TGCGCCAGCAGCTTGGCAAGACCGGGCCCTAAGGGAGAAAAACTGTTTTTT. It specifies CASSLARPGPKGEKLFF.

Ten or more counts support this clonotype. The rearrangement joins TRBV7-8 to TRBJ1-6; the D is unclear. Germline assignment: CDR1 SGHVS and CDR2 FQNEAQ. The length of the CDR3 is 17 residues. Trimming shortened V by 2 bases and J by 6 bases, and 17 bases separated the two germline ends. In DNA form, the CDR3 reads TGTGCCAGCAGCTTAAGGTCGATTTCCGGACCTAATTCACCCCTCCACTTT. Protein: CASSLRSISGPNSPLHF.

This clonotype was observed many times. The chain is built from TRBV6-1 and TRBJ2-5, with 8 bases identical to TRBD2. Trimming at V came to 6 bases and at J to 5 bases, leaving 5 bases not matched to a gene. The CDR3 is 13 residues long. Looked up from germline, CDR1 is MNHNS and CDR2 is SASEGT. This chain's CDR3 is CASRPREGETQYF. In nucleotides, the CDR3 is TGTGCCAGCAGACCACGGGAGGGGGAGACCCAGTACTTC.

Only one count was recorded for this clonotype. The rearrangement uses TRBV19 and TRBJ2-2, with 9 bases lining up with TRBD1. This CDR3 region has 16 residues. Germline lookup yields CDR1 LNHDA and CDR2 SQIVND (reference sequence). The junction had 9 bases not matched to a gene; V was cut back by 4 bases and J by 6 bases. CDR3 DNA sequence: TGTGCCAGTAGTAGCGGACAGGGGATAGTTTCCGGGGAGCTGTTTTTT. Translated: CASSSGQGIVSGELFF. The variable domain in full, completed from reference TRBV19 and TRBJ2-2, reads DGGITQSPKYLFRKEGQNVTLSCEQNLNHDAMYWYRQDPGQGLRLIYYSQIVNDFQKGDIAEGYSVSREKKESFPLTVTSAQKNPTAFYLCASSSGQGIVSGELFFGEGSRLTVL.

Note on this clonotype: Possible read error: a much larger clone is one base away. The chain links TRBV6-1 to TRBJ1-2, with D tentatively TRBD1 (6 bases). The germline V and J ends were trimmed by 10 bases and 4 bases, with 13 bases remaining between them. Germline loops: CDR1 MNHNS, CDR2 SASEGT. This CDR3 region has 12 residues. CDR3 DNA sequence: TGTGCCAACAGGGCAGGATTCTATGGCTACACCTTC. This gives the protein CANRAGFYGYTF.

V gene TRBV5-4 combines with J gene TRBJ1-2, with D hard to call. Germline V CDR1 and CDR2: SGHNT, YYREEE (reference sequence). Trimming shortened V by 1 base and J by 0 bases, and 13 bases separated the two germline ends. The CDR3 extends over 16 amino acids. The CDR3 here is CASSLSNAGTNYGYTF. The CDR3, as DNA: TGTGCCAGCAGCTTGTCTAATGCGGGAACTAACTATGGCTACACCTTC.

V is TRBV19 and J is TRBJ2-3; 8 bases align to TRBD2. Germline trimming cut 6 bases from V and 6 bases from J; bases unmatched to any gene: 11. This CDR3 comprises 15 residues. The germline gives CDR1 LNHDA, CDR2 SQIVND (reference sequence). In DNA, the CDR3 is TGTGCCAGTAGGAAGCGGGGGACCGTAGGTGATACGCAGTATTTT. Its translation: CASRKRGTVGDTQYF.

Remarks on this clonotype: A clone one base away is much larger, so this may be a read error. The final CDR3 position lacks the conserved phenylalanine or tryptophan, pointing to a likely read error. This chain links TRBV7-9 with TRBJ1-5; 9 bases match TRBD1. Looked up from germline, CDR1 is SEHNR and CDR2 is FQNEAQ (reference sequence). The trim removed 3 bases at V and 7 bases at J, leaving 1 base unmatched. CDR3 size: 13 residues. CDR3: CASSLDRGQPQHL. The CDR3 bases are TGTGCCAGCAGCTTGGACAGGGGACAGCCCCAGCATCTT.

This clonotype was detected many times. The CDR3 sequence: CASSLVGWGQGFYNEQFF. The CDR3 nucleotides read TGTGCCAGCAGTTTGGTGGGTTGGGGACAGGGATTCTACAATGAGCAGTTCTTC. The V gene is TRBV28, the J gene TRBJ2-1; 9 nucleotides align to TRBD1. Germline loops: CDR1 MDHEN, CDR2 SYDVKM. V gave up 3 bases and J gave up 3 bases; unmatched junction bases: 12. The CDR3 loop spans 18 amino acids.

The table lists this clonotype with many counts. The chain couples TRBV18 to TRBJ2-7; TRBD1 aligns across 11 bases. This CDR3 contains 13 residues. J lost 3 bases, V lost 6 bases, and 1 base had no gene match. Germline V lookup: CDR1 KGHSH, CDR2 LQKENI. The CDR3 DNA reads TGTGCCAGCTCGGGACAGGGGGGCTACGAGCAGTACTTC. Its protein product is CASSGQGGYEQYF.

This clonotype was recorded a few times. V is TRBV7-9 and J is TRBJ1-1; 7 nucleotides agree with TRBD1. Trimming took 7 bases from V and 5 from J; bases not matched to a gene: 7. The CDR3 is made up of 13 amino acids. Germline assignment: CDR1 SEHNR and CDR2 FQNEAQ (reference sequence). CDR3 sequence reads: CASIPGTVTEAFF. CDR3 DNA: TGTGCCAGCATCCCCGGGACAGTGACTGAAGCTTTCTTT.